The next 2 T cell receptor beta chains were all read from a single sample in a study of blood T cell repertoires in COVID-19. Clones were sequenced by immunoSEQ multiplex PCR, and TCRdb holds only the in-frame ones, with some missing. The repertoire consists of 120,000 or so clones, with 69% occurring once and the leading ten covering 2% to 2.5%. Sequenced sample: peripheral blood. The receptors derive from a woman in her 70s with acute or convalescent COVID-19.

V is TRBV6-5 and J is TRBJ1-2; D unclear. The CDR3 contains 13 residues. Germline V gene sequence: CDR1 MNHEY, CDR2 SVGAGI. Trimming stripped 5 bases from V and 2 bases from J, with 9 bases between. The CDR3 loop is CASSPGSNYGYTF. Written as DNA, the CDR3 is TGTGCCAGCAGTCCGGGATCCAACTATGGCTACACCTTC.

The CDR3 loop is CASSYQGGTGQYF. The CDR3 DNA is TGTGCCAGCAGTTACCAGGGCGGTACGGGGCAGTACTTC. This chain connects TRBV6-5 to TRBJ2-7; TRBD1 is a possible D gene (5 bases). Looked up from germline, CDR1 is MNHEY and CDR2 is SVGAGI. Trimming took 2 bases from V and 9 from J, leaving 14 bases between them. The CDR3 extends over 13 amino acids.